This T cell receptor (beta chain) originates from a study of T cell repertoires in cytomegalovirus infection. Looking at the study overall: Indicated by public TCR beta signatures were CMV infection and matching HLA type.

With V trimmed by 1 base and J by 7 bases, 4 bases remained unmatched. The CDR3 extends over 16 amino acids. This clonotype has a count of ten or more. Its target is unknown. Study-wide findings and caveats: The ex vivo response showed dominance by HLA-C-restricted CMV-specific TCR beta clonotypes. Totalled public TCR beta family frequency picked out people who carried CMV plus the relevant HLA.

TCRdb analysed the reads with MiXCR anew, one entry per CDR3 protein. The data show 290,000 or so distinct CDR3 sequences, with roughly a tenth seen just once and approximately 2.3% held by the top ten. The genes are TRBV12-3 or TRBV12-4 and TRBJ1-6; TRBD1 matches at 10 bases. Specimen: PBMCs. The clonotype comes from a human donor in good health (CMV status not recorded). Some clones in this sample may be carry-over from other donors' samples. CDR3 sequence: CASSLGTGQGNSPLHF. The CDR3 coding sequence is TGTGCCAGCAGTTTAGGGACGGGACAGGGGAATTCACCCCTCCACTTT.